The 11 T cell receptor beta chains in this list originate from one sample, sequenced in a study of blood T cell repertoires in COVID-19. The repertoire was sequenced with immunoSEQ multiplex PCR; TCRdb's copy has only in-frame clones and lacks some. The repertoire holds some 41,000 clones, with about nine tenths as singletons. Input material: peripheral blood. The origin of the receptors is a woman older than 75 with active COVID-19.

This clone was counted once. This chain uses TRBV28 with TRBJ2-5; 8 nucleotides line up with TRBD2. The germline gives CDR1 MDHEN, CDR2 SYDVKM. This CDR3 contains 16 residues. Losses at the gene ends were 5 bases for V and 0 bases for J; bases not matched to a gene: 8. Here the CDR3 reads CASSEDGRGNQETQYF. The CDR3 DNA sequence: TGTGCCAGCAGTGAAGACGGGAGGGGCAACCAAGAGACCCAGTACTTC.

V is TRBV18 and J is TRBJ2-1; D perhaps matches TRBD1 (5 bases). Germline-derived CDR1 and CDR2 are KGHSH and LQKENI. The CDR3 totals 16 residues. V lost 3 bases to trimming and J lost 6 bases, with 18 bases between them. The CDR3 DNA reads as TGTGCCAGCTCACCGGGCCCCGACAGTACCTCCAATGAGCAGTTCTTC. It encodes CASSPGPDSTSNEQFF.

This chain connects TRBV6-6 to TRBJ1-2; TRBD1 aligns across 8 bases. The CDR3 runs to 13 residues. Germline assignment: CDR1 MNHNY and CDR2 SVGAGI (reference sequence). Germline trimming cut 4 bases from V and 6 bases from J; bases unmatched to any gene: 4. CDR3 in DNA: TGTGCCAGCAGTTCGCCGACAGGGGATGGCTACACCTTC. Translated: CASSSPTGDGYTF.

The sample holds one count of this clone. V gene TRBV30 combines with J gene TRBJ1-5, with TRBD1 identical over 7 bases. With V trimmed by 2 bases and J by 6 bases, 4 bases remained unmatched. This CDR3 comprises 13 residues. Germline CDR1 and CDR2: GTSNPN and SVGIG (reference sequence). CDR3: CAWSTGVSQPQHF. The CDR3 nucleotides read TGTGCCTGGAGTACAGGGGTTAGTCAGCCCCAGCATTTT.

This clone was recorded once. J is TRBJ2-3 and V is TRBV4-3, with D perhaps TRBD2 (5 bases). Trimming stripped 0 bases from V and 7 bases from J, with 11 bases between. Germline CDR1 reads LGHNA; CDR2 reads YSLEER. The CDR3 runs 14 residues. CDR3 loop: CASSQDLSGNTQYF. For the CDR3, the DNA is TGCGCCAGCAGCCAAGACTTATCCGGGAATACGCAGTATTTT.

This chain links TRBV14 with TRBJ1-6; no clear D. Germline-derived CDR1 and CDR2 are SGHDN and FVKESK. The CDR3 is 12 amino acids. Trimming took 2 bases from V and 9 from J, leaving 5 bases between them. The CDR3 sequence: CASSQSSSPLHF. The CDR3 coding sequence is TGTGCCAGCAGCCAATCCTCTTCACCCCTCCACTTT.

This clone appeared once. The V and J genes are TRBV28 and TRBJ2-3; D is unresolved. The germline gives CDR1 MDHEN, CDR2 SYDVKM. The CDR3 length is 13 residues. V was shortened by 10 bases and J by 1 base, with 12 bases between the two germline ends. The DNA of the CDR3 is TGTGCCACCACCCCCTCAGGCACAGATACGCAGTATTTT. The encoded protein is CATTPSGTDTQYF.

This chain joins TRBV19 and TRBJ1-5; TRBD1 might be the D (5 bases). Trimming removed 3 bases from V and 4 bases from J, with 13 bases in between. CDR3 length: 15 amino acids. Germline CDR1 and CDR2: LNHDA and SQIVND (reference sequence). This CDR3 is CASSMGRDSNQPQHF. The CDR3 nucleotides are TGTGCCAGTAGTATGGGCCGGGACTCTAATCAGCCCCAGCATTTT. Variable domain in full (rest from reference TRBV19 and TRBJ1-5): DGGITQSPKYLFRKEGQNVTLSCEQNLNHDAMYWYRQDPGQGLRLIYYSQIVNDFQKGDIAEGYSVSREKKESFPLTVTSAQKNPTAFYLCASSMGRDSNQPQHFGDGTRLSIL.

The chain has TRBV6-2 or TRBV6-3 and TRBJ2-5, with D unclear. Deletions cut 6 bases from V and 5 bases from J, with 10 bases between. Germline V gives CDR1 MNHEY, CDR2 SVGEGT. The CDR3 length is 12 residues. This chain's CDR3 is CASSFTTETQYF. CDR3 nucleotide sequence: TGTGCCAGCAGCTTCACCACTGAGACCCAGTACTTC.

CDR3 coding DNA: TGTGCCAGCAGTTTACTAGCGGGGAAGAACACCGGGGAGCTGTTTTTT. It translates to CASSLLAGKNTGELFF. J is TRBJ2-2 and V is TRBV27; TRBD2 matches 9 bases. The J segment lost 1 base and the V segment lost 2 bases, leaving 2 bases of the junction unmatched. CDR3 length equals 16 residues. Germline V gene data show CDR1 as MNHEY and CDR2 as SMNVEV (reference sequence).

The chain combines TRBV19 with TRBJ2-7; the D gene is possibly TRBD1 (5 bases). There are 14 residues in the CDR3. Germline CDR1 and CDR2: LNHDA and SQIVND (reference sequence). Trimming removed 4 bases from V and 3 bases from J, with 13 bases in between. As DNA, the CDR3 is TGTGCCAGTAGTACGGACACCTCATACTACGAGCAGTACTTC. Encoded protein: CASSTDTSYYEQYF.